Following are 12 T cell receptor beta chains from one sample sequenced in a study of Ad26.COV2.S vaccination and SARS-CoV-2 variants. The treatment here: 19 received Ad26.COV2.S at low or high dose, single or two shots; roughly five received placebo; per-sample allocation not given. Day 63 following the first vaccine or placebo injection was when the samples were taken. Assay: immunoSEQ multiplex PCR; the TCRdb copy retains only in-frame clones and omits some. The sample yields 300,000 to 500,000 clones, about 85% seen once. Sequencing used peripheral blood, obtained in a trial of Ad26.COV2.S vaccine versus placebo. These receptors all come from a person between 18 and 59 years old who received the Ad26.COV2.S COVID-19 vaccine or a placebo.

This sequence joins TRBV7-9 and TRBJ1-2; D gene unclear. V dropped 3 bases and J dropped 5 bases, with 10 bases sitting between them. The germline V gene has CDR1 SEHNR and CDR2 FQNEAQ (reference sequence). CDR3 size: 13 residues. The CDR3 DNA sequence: TGTGCCAGCAGCTTGGTGTCTGGATATGGCTACACCTTC. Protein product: CASSLVSGYGYTF.

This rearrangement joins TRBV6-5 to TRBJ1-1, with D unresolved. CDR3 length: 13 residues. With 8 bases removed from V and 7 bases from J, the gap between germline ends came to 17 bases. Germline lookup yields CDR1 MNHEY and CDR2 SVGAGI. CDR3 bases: TGTGCCAGCCGACGAGAAGGTCGGAGTGAAGCTTTCTTT. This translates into CASRREGRSEAFF.

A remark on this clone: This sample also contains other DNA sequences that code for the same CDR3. The CDR3 loop reads CSARENTEAFF. In nucleotides, the CDR3 is TGCAGTGCTAGGGAGAACACTGAAGCTTTCTTT. This chain joins TRBV20-1 and TRBJ1-1; D gene ambiguous. V was pared by 3 bases and J by 1 base, with 3 bases between. Germline V CDR1 and CDR2: DFQATT, SNEGSKA (reference sequence). This CDR3 has 11 residues.

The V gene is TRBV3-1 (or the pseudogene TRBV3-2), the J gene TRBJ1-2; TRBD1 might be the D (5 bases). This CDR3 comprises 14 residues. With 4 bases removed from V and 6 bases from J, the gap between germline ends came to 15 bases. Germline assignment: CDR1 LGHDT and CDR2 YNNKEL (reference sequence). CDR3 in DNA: TGTGCCAGCAGCCCATCTTCCAGGGATCATGGCTACACCTTC. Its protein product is CASSPSSRDHGYTF.

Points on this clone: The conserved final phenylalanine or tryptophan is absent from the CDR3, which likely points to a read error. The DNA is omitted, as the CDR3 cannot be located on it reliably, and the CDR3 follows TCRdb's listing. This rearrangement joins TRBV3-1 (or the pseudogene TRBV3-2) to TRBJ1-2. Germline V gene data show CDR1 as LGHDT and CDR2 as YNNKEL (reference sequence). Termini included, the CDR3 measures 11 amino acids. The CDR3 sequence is CASSQGSDVAL.

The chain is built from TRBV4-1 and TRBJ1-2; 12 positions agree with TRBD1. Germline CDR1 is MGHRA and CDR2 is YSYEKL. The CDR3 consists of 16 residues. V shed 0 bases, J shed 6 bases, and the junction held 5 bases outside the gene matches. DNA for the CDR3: TGCGCCAGCAGCCAAGATTTTGGGACAGGGGGCGATGGCTACACCTTC. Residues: CASSQDFGTGGDGYTF.

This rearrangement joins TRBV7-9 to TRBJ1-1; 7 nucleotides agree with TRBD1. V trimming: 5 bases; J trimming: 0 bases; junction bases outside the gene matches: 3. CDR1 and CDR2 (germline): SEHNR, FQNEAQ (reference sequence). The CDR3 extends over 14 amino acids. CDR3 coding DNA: TGTGCCAGCAGCACGGGACAGCTGAACACTGAAGCTTTCTTT. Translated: CASSTGQLNTEAFF.

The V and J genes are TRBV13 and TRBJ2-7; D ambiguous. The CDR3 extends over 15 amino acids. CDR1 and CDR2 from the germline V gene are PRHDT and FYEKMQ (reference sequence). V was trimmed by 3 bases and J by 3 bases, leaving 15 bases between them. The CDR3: CASSLDARRSYEQYF. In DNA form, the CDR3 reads TGTGCCAGCAGCTTGGACGCTCGCCGGAGCTACGAGCAGTACTTC.

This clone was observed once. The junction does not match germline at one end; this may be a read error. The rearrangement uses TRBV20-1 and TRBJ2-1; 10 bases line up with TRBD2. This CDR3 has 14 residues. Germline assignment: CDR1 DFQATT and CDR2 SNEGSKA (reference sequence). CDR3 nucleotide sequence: TGCAGTGCTAGTTCCACTAGCGGGAACAATGGGCAGTTCTTC. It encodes CSASSTSGNNGQFF.

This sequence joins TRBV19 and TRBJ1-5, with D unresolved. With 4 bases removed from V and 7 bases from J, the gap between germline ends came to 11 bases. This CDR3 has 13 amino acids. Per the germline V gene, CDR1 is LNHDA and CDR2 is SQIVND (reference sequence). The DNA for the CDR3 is TGTGCCAGTAGTACCCCCGCAAGGCAGCCCCAGCATTTT. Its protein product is CASSTPARQPQHF.

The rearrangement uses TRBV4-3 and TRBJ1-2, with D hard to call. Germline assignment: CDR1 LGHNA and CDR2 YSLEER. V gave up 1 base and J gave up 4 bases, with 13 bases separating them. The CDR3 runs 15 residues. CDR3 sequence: CASSQGSTEAYGYTF. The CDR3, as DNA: TGCGCCAGCAGCCAAGGGTCTACAGAAGCCTATGGCTACACCTTC.

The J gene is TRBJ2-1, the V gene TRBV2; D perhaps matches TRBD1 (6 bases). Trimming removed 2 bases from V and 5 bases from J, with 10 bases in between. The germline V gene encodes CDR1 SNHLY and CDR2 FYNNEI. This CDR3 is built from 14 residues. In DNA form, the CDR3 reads TGTGCCAGCAGTGAACAGGGGTACCACAATGAGCAGTTCTTC. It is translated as CASSEQGYHNEQFF.